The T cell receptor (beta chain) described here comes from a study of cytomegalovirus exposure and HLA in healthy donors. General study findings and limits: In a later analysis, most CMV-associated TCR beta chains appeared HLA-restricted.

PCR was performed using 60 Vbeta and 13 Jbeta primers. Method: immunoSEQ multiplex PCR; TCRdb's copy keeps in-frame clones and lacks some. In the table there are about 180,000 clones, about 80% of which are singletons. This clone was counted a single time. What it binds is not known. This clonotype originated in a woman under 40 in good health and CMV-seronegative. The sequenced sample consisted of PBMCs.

This CDR3 is CASSRQANTEAFF. CDR3 nucleotides: TGTGCCAGTAGTAGACAGGCGAACACTGAAGCTTTCTTT. V and J are TRBV19 and TRBJ1-1; possibly TRBD1 for D (6 bases). In germline, CDR1 is LNHDA, CDR2 SQIVND (reference sequence). The CDR3 totals 13 residues. Trimming removed 4 bases from V and 1 base from J, with 7 bases in between.